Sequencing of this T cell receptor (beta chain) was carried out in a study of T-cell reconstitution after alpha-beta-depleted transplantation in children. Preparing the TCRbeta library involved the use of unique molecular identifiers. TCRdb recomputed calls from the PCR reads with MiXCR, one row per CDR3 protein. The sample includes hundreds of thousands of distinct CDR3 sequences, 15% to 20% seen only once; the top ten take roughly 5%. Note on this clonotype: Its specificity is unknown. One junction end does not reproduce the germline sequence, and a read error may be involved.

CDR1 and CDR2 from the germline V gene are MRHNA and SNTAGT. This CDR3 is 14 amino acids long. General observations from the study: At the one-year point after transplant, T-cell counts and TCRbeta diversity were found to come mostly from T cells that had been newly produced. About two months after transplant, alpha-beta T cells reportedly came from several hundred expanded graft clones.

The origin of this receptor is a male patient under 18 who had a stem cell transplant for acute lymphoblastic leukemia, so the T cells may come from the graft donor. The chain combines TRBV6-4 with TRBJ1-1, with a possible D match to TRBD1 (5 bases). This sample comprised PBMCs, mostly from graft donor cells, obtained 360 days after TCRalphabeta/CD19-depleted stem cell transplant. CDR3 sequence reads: CASSDGGEGTEASF. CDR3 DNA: TGTGCCAGCAGTGACGGGGGTGAGGGGACTGAAGCTTCCTTT.